The source of this TCR beta chain is a study of neoadjuvant anti-PD-1 for oral cavity cancer (dated by TCRdb to the early 2020s). Regarding the study in general: Three to four biweekly doses of nivolumab at 3 mg/kg were mostly administered to patients before curative-intent surgical resection. Patients without progression received a fourth nivolumab dose around day 43 and underwent definitive surgical resection on days 50-56. Patients with complete response, partial response or stable disease by RECIST 1.1 were defined as responders, whereas patients with progression were defined as non-responders. An approximately 31% response rate was observed in the parent correlative cohort, in which more than 9 patients were included. What the research found in general, with its limitations: After neoadjuvant nivolumab, non-responders showed significantly higher T cell clonality (Gini index) in PBMCs than responders did. A higher pretreatment blood Treg/Th17 ratio correlated with both higher pretreatment blood TCRbeta clonality and lower post-treatment tumor TCRbeta clonality. TCR analyses included only three patients per response group, and the authors called for larger cohorts for validation.

Notes on this clone: The antigen this receptor binds is unknown. Per-base quality was not reported, and no clone a single base away is much larger than it.

The time point label of this sample denotes: after neoadjuvant nivolumab, at surgical resection. The patients had newly diagnosed stage II-IVA oral cavity squamous cell carcinoma and had not received any prior systemic or radiation treatment. The cohort consisted of patients with HPV-negative, locally advanced oral cavity squamous cell carcinoma. Peripheral blood mononuclear cells were analyzed directly, without maintenance or expansion in culture. Samples were obtained from a longitudinal correlative study of a single-arm phase II trial of neoadjuvant nivolumab in oral cavity squamous cell carcinoma. Subject-matched pre- and post-treatment PBMCs and tumors from three responders and three non-responders were subjected to genomic DNA-based TCRbeta sequencing. Peripheral blood mononuclear cells were collected before nivolumab treatment and were collected again after treatment, at the time of surgery. The Maxwell RSC DNA from Cells kit was used to isolate genomic DNA from PBMCs.

PBMC libraries used mostly roughly 480 ng of input genomic DNA for deep sequencing, with six replicates per sample. TCRbeta libraries were prepared with the immunoSEQ hsTCRbeta kit according to the manufacturer's instructions. The finished libraries were brought together in one pool at approximately 3 nM, which was then read using an Illumina NovaSeq 6000 S4 flow cell. Under the source paper's analysis protocol: Raw data preprocessing and quality control were performed with the immunoSEQ Analyzer. The analysis was restricted to productive rearrangements, with each unique CDR3 amino acid sequence defining a clonotype. Repertoire clonality was estimated as the Gini-Simpson index, computed with the R package tcR. Student's t test was used to compare Gini indices, while Pearson correlation assessed associations with tumor size change. The source is immuneACCESS, and TCRdb retained only in-frame sequences with V and J called. Part of the clones is not carried over; for the studies checked, unresolved V genes explain less than half of this, and the remainder is unexplained. V, J and clone size derive from that table, while D and trimming were established from the DNA sequence. The sample profile shows around 70,000 clones; around 83% of them were found once. The top ten clones comprise less than 4% of the sample.

Per the germline V gene (reference sequence), LNHDA is the CDR1 and SQIVND is the CDR2. V drops 6 bases and J drops 0 bases, leaving 13 bases in between. From the cysteine up to the phenylalanine, the CDR3 has a length of 15 residues. Only the CDR3 DNA is retained, 45 bases long and in frame from the first base. Here the chain combines TRBV19 and TRBJ2-3, with the D gene too uncertain to name. The sequence was obtained from a person between 35 and 79 years old with oral cavity squamous cell carcinoma. This material consisted of PBMCs, taken after nivolumab (anti-PD-1) treatment. The sequenced DNA is TGTGCCAGTAGCCACGACCGAGCTAGCACAGATACGCAGTATTTT. Its protein is CASSHDRASTDTQYF.